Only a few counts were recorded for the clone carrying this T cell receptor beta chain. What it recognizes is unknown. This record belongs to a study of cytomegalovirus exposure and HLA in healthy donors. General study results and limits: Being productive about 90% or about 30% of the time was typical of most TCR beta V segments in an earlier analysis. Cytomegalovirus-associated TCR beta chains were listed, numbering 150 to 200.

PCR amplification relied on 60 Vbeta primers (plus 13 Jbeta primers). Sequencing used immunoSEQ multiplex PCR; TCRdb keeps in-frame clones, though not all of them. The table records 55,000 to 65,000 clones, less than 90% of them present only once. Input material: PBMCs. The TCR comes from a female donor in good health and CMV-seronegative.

The CDR3: CASSSQGSGNSPLHF. DNA for the CDR3: TGTGCCAGCAGTTCACAGGGGAGCGGGAATTCACCCCTCCACTTT. The rearrangement uses TRBV6-5 and TRBJ1-6, with 7 positions matching TRBD1. After removal of 4 bases from V and 7 bases from J, the junction contained 7 bases not matched to a gene. CDR1 is MNHEY and CDR2 is SVGAGI in the germline V gene. The CDR3 has 15 amino acids.